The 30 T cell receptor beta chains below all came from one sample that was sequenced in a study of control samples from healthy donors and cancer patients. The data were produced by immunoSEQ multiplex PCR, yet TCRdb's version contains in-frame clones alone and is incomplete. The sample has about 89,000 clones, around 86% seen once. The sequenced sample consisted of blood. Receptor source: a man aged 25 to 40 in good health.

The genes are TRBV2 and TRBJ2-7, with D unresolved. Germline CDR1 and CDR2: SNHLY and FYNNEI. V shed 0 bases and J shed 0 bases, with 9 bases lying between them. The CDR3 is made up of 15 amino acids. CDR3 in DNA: TGTGCCAGCAGTGAAGCAGGTCGATACTCCTACGAGCAGTACGTC. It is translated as CASSEAGRYSYEQYV.

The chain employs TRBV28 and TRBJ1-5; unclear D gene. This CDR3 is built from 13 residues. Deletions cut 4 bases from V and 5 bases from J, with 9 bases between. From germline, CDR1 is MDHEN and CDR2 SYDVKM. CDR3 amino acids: CASSSFGDQPQHF. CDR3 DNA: TGTGCCAGCAGTTCATTCGGGGATCAGCCCCAGCATTTT.

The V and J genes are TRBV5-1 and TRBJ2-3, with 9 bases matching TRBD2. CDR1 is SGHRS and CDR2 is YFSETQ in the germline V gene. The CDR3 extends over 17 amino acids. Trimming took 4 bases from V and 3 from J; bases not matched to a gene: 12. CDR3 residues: CASSVLSSGGGTDTQYF. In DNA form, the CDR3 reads TGCGCCAGCAGCGTCTTGAGTAGCGGGGGAGGTACAGATACGCAGTATTTT.

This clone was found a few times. The CDR3 DNA is TGTGCCAGTATGGGACGGGTCTCCTACGAGCAGTACTTC. Translating it yields CASMGRVSYEQYF. This chain uses TRBV19 with TRBJ2-7; D is perhaps TRBD1 or TRBD2 (5 bases each). Trimming stripped 7 bases from V and 0 bases from J, with 10 bases between. The CDR3 is 13 residues long. The V gene's germline CDR1 is LNHDA and CDR2 SQIVND (reference sequence).

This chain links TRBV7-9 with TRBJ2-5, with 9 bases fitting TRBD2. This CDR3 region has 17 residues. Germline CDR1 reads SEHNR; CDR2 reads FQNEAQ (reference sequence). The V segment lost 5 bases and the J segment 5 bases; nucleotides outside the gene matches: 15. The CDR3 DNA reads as TGTGCCAGCAGCCCAGCTTTGGCGGGGGGGCTTTGGGAGACCCAGTACTTC. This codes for CASSPALAGGLWETQYF.

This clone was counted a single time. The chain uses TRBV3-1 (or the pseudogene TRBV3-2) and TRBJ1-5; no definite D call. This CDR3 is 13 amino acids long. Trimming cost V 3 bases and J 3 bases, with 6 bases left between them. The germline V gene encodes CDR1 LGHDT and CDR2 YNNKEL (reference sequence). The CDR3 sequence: CASSHRDNQPQHF. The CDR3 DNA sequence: TGTGCCAGCAGCCACCGGGACAATCAGCCCCAGCATTTT.

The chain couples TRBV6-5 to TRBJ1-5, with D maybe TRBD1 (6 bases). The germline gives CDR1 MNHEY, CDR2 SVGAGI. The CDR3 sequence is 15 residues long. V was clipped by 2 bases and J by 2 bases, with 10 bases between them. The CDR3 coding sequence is TGTGCCAGCAGTTACAGGGGGGGCGGCAATCAGCCCCAGCATTTT. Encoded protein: CASSYRGGGNQPQHF.

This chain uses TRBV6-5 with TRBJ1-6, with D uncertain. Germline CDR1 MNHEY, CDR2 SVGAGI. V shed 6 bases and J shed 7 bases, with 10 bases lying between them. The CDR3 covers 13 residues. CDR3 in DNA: TGTGCCAGCAGCCCCAGACCAAATTCACCCCTCCACTTT. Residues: CASSPRPNSPLHF.

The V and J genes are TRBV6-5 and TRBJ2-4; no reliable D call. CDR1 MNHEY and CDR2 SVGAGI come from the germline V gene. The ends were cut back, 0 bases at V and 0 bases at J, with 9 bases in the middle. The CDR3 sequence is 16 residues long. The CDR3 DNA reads TGTGCCAGCAGTTACTCTGCCTTTCTAGCCAAAAACATTCAGTACTTC. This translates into CASSYSAFLAKNIQYF.

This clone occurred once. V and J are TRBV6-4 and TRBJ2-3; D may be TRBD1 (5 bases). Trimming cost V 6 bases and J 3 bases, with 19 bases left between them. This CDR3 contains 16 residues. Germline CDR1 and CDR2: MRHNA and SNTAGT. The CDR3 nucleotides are TGTGCCAGCAGCCAGGGTGGGATTATAGGGACAGATACGCAGTATTTT. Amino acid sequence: CASSQGGIIGTDTQYF.

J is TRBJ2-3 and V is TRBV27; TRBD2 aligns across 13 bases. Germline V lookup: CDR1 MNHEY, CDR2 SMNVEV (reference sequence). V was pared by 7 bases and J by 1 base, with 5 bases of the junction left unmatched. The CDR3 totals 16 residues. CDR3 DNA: TGTGCCAGCACCCCCGGACTAGCGGGAGGCACAGATACGCAGTATTTT. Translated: CASTPGLAGGTDTQYF.

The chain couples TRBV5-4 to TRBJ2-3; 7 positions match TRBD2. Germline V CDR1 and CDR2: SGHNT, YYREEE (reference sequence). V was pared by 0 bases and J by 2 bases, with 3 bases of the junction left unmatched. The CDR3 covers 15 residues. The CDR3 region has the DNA TGTGCCAGCAGCTTGGGGGGACTATCCACAGATACGCAGTATTTT. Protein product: CASSLGGLSTDTQYF. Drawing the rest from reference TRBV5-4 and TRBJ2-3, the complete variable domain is ETGVTQSPTHLIKTRGQQVTLRCSSQSGHNTVSWYQQALGQGPQFIFQYYREEENGRGNFPPRFSGLQFPNYSSELNVNALELDDSALYLCASSLGGLSTDTQYFGPGTRLTVL.

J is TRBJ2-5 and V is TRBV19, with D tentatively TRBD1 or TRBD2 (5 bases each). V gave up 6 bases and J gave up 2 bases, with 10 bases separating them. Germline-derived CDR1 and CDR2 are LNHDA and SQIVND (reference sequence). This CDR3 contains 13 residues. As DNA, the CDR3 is TGTGCCAGTAGACGGGGCCCACAAGAGACCCAGTACTTC. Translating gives CASRRGPQETQYF. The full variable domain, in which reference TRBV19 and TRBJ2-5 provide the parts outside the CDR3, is DGGITQSPKYLFRKEGQNVTLSCEQNLNHDAMYWYRQDPGQGLRLIYYSQIVNDFQKGDIAEGYSVSREKKESFPLTVTSAQKNPTAFYLCASRRGPQETQYFGPGTRLLVL.

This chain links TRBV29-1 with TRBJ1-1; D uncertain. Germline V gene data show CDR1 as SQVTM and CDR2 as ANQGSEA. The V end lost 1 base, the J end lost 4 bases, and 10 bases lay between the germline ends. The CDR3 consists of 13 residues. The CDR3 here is CSVEGLAGTEAFF. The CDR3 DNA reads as TGCAGCGTTGAAGGGTTGGCGGGCACTGAAGCTTTCTTT.

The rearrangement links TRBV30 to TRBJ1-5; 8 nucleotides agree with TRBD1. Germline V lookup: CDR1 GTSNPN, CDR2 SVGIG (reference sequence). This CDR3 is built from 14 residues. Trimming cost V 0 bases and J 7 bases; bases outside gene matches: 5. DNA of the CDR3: TGTGCCTGGAGTGTACAGACAGGGGCCCAGCCCCAGCATTTT. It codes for CAWSVQTGAQPQHF.

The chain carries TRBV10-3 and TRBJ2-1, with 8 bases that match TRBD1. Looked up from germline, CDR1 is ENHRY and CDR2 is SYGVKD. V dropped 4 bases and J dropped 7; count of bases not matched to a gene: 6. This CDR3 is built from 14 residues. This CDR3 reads CAISGQGAGNEQFF. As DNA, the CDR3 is TGTGCCATCAGTGGTCAGGGGGCAGGAAATGAGCAGTTCTTC.

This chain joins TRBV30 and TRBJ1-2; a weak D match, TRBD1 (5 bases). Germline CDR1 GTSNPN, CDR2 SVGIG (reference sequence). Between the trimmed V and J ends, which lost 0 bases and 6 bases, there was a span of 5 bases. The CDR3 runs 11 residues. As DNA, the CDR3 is TGTGCCTGGAGTGTGGGGGATGGCTACACCTTC. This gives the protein CAWSVGDGYTF.

In nucleotides, the CDR3 is TGTGCCAGCAGCCGAGGGGCAACTAATGAAAAACTGTTTTTT. It yields the protein CASSRGATNEKLFF. The chain couples TRBV9 to TRBJ1-4; a possible D gene is TRBD1 (5 bases). The length of the CDR3 is 14 residues. In germline, CDR1 is SGDLS, CDR2 YYNGEE. Trimming cost V 4 bases and J 0 bases, with 7 bases left between them.

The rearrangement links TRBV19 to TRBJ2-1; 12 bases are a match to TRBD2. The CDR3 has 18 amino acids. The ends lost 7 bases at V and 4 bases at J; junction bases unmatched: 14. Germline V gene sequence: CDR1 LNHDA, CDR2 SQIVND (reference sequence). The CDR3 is CASTPFSETSGGYNEQFF. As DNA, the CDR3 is TGTGCCAGTACCCCCTTCAGTGAGACTAGCGGGGGTTACAATGAGCAGTTCTTC.

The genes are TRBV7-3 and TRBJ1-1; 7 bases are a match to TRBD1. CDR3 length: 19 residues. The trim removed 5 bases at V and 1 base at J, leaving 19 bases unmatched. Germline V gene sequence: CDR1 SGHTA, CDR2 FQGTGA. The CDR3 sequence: CASSPGGYLAPLKNTEAFF. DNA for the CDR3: TGTGCCAGCAGCCCAGGGGGGTATCTGGCTCCACTAAAGAACACTGAAGCTTTCTTT.

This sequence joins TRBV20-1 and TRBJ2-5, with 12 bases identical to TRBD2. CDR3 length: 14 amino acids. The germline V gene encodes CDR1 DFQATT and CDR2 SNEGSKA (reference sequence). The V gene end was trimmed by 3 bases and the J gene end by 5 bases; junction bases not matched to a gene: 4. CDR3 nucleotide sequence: TGCAGTGCTAGTCTAGCGGGGGGGCAGGAGACCCAGTACTTC. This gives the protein CSASLAGGQETQYF.

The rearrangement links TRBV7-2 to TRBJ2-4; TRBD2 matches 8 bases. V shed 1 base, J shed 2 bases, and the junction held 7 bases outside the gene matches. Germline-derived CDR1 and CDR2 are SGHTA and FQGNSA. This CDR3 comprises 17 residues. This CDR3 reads CASSLGSSGGPKNIQYF. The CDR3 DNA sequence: TGTGCCAGCAGCTTAGGCTCCAGCGGGGGACCCAAAAACATTCAGTACTTC.

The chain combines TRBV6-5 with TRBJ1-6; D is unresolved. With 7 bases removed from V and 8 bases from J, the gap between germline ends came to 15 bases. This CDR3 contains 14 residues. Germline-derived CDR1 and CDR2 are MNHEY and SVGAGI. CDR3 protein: CASTSDLWDSPLHF. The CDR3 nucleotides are TGTGCCAGCACCTCGGACCTTTGGGATTCACCCCTCCACTTT.

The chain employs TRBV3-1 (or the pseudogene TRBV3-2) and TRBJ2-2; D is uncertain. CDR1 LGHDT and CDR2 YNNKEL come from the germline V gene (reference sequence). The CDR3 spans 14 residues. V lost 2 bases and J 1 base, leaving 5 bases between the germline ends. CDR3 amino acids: CASSQSRNTGELFF. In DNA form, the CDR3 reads TGTGCCAGCAGCCAAAGCCGGAACACCGGGGAGCTGTTTTTT.

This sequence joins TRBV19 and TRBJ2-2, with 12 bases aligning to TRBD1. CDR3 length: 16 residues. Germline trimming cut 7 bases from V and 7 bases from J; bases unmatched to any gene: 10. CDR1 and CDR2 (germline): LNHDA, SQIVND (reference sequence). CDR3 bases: TGTGCCAGTACCCTCCGGGACAGGGGGCTGAACGGGGAGCTGTTTTTT. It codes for CASTLRDRGLNGELFF.

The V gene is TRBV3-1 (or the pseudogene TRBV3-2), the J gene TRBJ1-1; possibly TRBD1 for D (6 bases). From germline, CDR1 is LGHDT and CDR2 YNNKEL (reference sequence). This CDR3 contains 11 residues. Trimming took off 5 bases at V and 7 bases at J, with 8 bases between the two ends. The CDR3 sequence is CASSVGGEAFF. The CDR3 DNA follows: TGTGCCAGCAGCGTAGGGGGTGAAGCTTTCTTT.

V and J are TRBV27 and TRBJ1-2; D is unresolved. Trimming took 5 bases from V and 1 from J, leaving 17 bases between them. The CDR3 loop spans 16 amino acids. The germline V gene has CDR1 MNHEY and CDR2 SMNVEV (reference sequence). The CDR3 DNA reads TGTGCCAGCAGTCCCCGGGCGGCACTTTTTAACTATGGCTACACCTTC. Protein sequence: CASSPRAALFNYGYTF.

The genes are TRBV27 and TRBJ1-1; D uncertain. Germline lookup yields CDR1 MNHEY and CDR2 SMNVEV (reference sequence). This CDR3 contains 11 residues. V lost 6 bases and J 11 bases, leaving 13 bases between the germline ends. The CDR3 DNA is TGTGCCAGCAGATCTCAGATGGGGGCTTTCTTT. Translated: CASRSQMGAFF.

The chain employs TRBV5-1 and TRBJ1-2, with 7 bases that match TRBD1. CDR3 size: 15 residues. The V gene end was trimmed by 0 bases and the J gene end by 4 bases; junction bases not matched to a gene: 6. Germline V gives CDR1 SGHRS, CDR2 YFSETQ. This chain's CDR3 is CASSLEPGQSYGYTF. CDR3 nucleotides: TGCGCCAGCAGCTTGGAACCGGGACAGAGCTATGGCTACACCTTC.

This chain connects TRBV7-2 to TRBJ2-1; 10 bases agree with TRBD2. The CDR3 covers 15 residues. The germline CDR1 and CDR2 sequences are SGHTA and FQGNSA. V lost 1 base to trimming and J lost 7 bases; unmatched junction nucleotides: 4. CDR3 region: CASSLGAGGRNEQFF. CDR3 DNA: TGTGCCAGCAGCTTAGGAGCGGGGGGGCGTAATGAGCAGTTCTTC.